This T cell receptor (beta chain) originates from a study of T cells in Graves' hyperthyroidism and ophthalmopathy. Researchers amplified the TCR beta CDR3 regions from RNA transcripts. With the HTBI primer set, the TCR CDR3 went through a first round of RT-PCR. TCRdb fed the multiplex PCR reads into MiXCR, producing one record per CDR3 protein. Of about 300,000 distinct CDR3 sequences listed, roughly 15% are singletons. Germline CDR1 and CDR2: SQVTM and ANQGSEA. Trimming left V 0 bases short and J 3 bases short, with 15 bases between. The CDR3 has 15 amino acids. This clonotype was observed a few times. Its cognate antigen is unknown. General observations from the study: The blood repertoire included most of the expanded thyroid clonotypes above 0.001.

This clonotype was obtained from a woman in her thirties or forties with Graves' hyperthyroidism. Sample: blood. The J gene is TRBJ2-7, the V gene TRBV29-1; D possibly corresponds to TRBD2 (7 bases). CDR3 nucleotides: TGCAGCGTTGAAGATCAAGGGGGGGCCGGCTACGAGCAGTACTTC. It encodes CSVEDQGGAGYEQYF.